A selection of T cell receptor beta chains follows, all from one sample in a study of T cells in Graves' hyperthyroidism and ophthalmopathy. TCRdb re-called the multiplex PCR reads through MiXCR, storing one row per CDR3 protein. The sample has some 350,000 distinct CDR3 sequences, 13% to 15% seen once; the top ten hold approximately 19%. What was sequenced was blood. The receptors derive from a woman aged 60-75 years with Graves' ophthalmopathy. CDR3s include the opening cysteine and the closing phenylalanine or tryptophan. A D gene is named only where the DNA matches it firmly. Some rows mark clone size as missing; the rest say once, few, many or name a class of expanded clone.

j_gene | d_gene | v_gene | abundance | CDR3aa | CDR3nt
TRBJ1-1 | . | TRBV4-1 | many | CASSLREMTANTEAFF | TGCGCCAGCAGCCTCCGAGAGATGACGGCGAACACTGAAGCTTTCTTT
TRBJ2-1 | . | TRBV4-2 | few | CASSPITSATYNEQFF | TGTGCCAGCAGCCCCATCACCAGCGCAACCTACAATGAGCAGTTCTTC
TRBJ2-7 | . | TRBV11-2 | many | CASRFTGTLEQYF | TGTGCCAGCAGATTCACCGGGACACTTGAGCAGTACTTC
TRBJ2-7 | . | TRBV6-1 | many | CASSMGGSYEQYF | TGTGCCAGCAGCATGGGGGGTTCCTACGAGCAGTACTTC
TRBJ2-1 | TRBD2 | TRBV28 | many | CASRGLAGRNEQFF | TGTGCCAGCAGAGGACTAGCGGGACGCAATGAGCAGTTCTTC
TRBJ2-1 | . | TRBV20-1 | few | CSARDSDAGSYNEQFF | TGCAGTGCTAGAGATAGCGACGCGGGCTCCTACAATGAGCAGTTCTTC
TRBJ1-1 | . | TRBV6-1 | many | CASFFTYGVNTEAFF | TGTGCCAGCTTTTTTACCTATGGGGTGAACACTGAAGCTTTCTTT
TRBJ2-1 | . | TRBV28 | many | CASTLSWAGSGPNNEQFF | TGTGCCAGCACCCTAAGTTGGGCCGGTAGCGGTCCGAACAATGAGCAGTTCTTC
TRBJ2-1 | TRBD2 | TRBV6-1 | many | CASIKTSGSYEQFF | TGTGCCAGCATAAAGACTAGCGGGAGCTATGAGCAGTTCTTC
TRBJ1-5 | TRBD1 | TRBV12-3/TRBV12-4 | many | CASSLRQGGQPQHF | TGTGCCAGCAGTCTCCGACAGGGAGGTCAGCCCCAGCATTTT
TRBJ2-3 | . | TRBV5-1 | many | CASSLSLRDTQYF | TGCGCCAGCAGCTTGTCCCTTCGGGATACGCAGTATTTT
TRBJ2-7 | TRBD2 | TRBV3-1 | many | CASSQGGGLAAEQYF | TGTGCCAGCAGCCAAGGTGGGGGACTAGCGGCCGAGCAGTACTTC
TRBJ2-1 | TRBD2 | TRBV27 | many | CASSFRAGVGNEQFF | TGTGCCAGCAGTTTTCGGGCGGGAGTTGGCAATGAGCAGTTCTTC
TRBJ2-1 | . | TRBV20-1 | many | CSARDGQSSSYNEQFF | TGCAGTGCTAGGGATGGACAGTCAAGCTCCTACAATGAGCAGTTCTTC
TRBJ2-2 | TRBD1 | TRBV2 | . | CASSEQGARRELFF | TGTGCCAGCAGTGAACAGGGGGCGCGTAGGGAGCTGTTTTTT
TRBJ1-4 | . | TRBV5-1 | few | CASSLAGPGLGTNEKLFF | TGCGCCAGCAGCTTGGCCGGGCCGGGGCTGGGCACTAATGAAAAACTGTTTTTT
TRBJ2-1 | TRBD2 | TRBV27 | many | CASSPWAGVSYNEQFF | TGTGCCAGCAGCCCCTGGGCGGGAGTCTCCTACAATGAGCAGTTCTTC
TRBJ2-1 | . | TRBV7-8 | many | CASSSNRALNEQFF | TGTGCCAGCAGCTCGAACCGGGCGTTGAATGAGCAGTTCTTC
TRBJ1-1 | . | TRBV5-4 | few | CASSLELGNTEAFF | TGTGCCAGCAGCTTGGAACTTGGAAACACTGAAGCTTTCTTT
TRBJ2-1 | TRBD2 | TRBV19 | few | CASSQTSGSYEQFF | TGTGCCAGTAGTCAGACTAGCGGGAGCTATGAGCAGTTCTTC
TRBJ2-7 | . | TRBV20-1 | many | CSAGRLFEASYEQYF | TGCAGTGCTGGAAGACTCTTTGAAGCCTCCTACGAGCAGTACTTC
TRBJ2-6 | TRBD1 | TRBV4-2 | many | CASSQEQGLRFGANVLTF | TGTGCCAGCAGCCAAGAACAGGGGCTGCGCTTTGGGGCCAACGTCCTGACTTTC
TRBJ2-1 | . | TRBV13 | few | CASSLGPPGNEQFF | TGTGCCAGCAGCTTAGGGCCGCCGGGGAATGAGCAGTTCTTC
TRBJ2-2 | TRBD2 | TRBV28 | many | CASSLGRLAGGTGELFF | TGTGCCAGCAGTTTGGGCCGACTAGCGGGAGGTACCGGGGAGCTGTTTTTT
TRBJ2-1 | . | TRBV20-1 | many | CSARDQRIREQFF | TGCAGTGCTAGAGATCAGAGAATTCGTGAGCAGTTCTTC
TRBJ2-7 | TRBD1 | TRBV6-1 | many | CASSSPDRGGLPNSYEQYF | TGTGCCAGCAGTTCCCCAGACAGGGGGGGACTACCCAACTCCTACGAGCAGTACTTC
TRBJ2-1 | TRBD1 | TRBV6-1 | many | CASSVLGQALNEQFF | TGTGCCAGCAGTGTCTTGGGACAGGCCCTCAATGAGCAGTTCTTC
TRBJ1-2 | . | TRBV30 | . | CALPGPGASYGYTF | TGTGCCTTACCAGGGCCAGGGGCCTCTTATGGCTACACCTTC
TRBJ1-1 | . | TRBV7-2 | many | CASSLGLQTEAFF | TGTGCCAGCAGCTTAGGATTACAGACTGAAGCTTTCTTT
TRBJ2-5 | . | TRBV5-1 | many | CASSLAPGLQETQYF | TGCGCCAGCAGCTTGGCCCCTGGACTTCAAGAGACCCAGTACTTC
TRBJ2-3 | . | TRBV28 | many | CASRELAVGVGTDTQYF | TGTGCCAGCAGAGAGCTGGCCGTGGGGGTTGGCACAGATACGCAGTATTTT
TRBJ2-5 | . | TRBV11-2 | many | CASTLGVSAEGETQYF | TGTGCCAGCACCCTGGGCGTCTCAGCCGAGGGGGAGACCCAGTACTTC
TRBJ1-1 | TRBD1 | TRBV5-1 | . | CASKQGSNTEAFF | TGCGCCAGCAAACAGGGGTCTAACACTGAAGCTTTCTTT
TRBJ1-1 | . | TRBV5-1 | many | CASSLARHTNTEAFF | TGCGCCAGCAGCTTGGCTCGACACACGAACACTGAAGCTTTCTTT
TRBJ1-6 | . | TRBV3-1 | many | CASSQTSGGPLHF | TGTGCCAGCAGCCAAACCTCCGGAGGACCCCTCCACTTT
TRBJ2-2 | TRBD1 | TRBV2 | many | CASSERQGGTGELFF | TGTGCCAGCAGCGAAAGACAGGGGGGGACCGGGGAGCTGTTTTTT
TRBJ2-3 | . | TRBV28 | . | CASSLRNTEDTQYF | TGTGCCAGCAGTCTGAGGAACACGGAAGATACGCAGTATTTT